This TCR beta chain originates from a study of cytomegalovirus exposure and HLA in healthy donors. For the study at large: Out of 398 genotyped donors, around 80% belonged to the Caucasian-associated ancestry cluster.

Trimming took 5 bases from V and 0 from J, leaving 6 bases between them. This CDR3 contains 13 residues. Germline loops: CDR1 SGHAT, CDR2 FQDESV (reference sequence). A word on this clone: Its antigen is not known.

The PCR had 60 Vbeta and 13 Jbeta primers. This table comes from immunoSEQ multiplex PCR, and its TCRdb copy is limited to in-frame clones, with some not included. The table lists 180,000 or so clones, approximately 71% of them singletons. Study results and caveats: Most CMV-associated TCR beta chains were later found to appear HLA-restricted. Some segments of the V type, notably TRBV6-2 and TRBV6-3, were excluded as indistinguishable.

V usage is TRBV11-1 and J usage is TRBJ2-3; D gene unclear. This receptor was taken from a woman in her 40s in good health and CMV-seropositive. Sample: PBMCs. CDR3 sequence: CASSETSTDTQYF. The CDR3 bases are TGTGCCAGCAGCGAAACTAGCACAGATACGCAGTATTTT.